The 3 T cell receptor beta chains in this list originate from one sample, sequenced in a study of shared clonotypes between healthy human individuals. The assay was immunoSEQ multiplex PCR, and TCRdb's table has in-frame clones only and misses some. Seen here are 2.5 million or so clones, 85% to 95% observed once, and the top ten hold under 0.15%. Specimen: naive CD4+ T cells sorted from blood. The subset: CD45RA+ positively selected. The receptors shown here come from a man aged 18-30 years in good health.

This clone was recorded only once. The genes are TRBV10-3 and TRBJ1-4; possibly TRBD1 for D (6 bases). Trimming took off 2 bases at V and 5 bases at J, with 12 bases between the two ends. The CDR3 sequence is 15 residues long. Looked up from germline, CDR1 is ENHRY and CDR2 is SYGVKD. The CDR3 is CAISENDRPNEKLFF. CDR3 nucleotides: TGTGCCATCAGTGAGAACGACAGGCCCAATGAAAAACTGTTTTTT.

The CDR3 here is CASSPSPGSNYGYTF. The CDR3 DNA follows: TGTGCCAGCAGCCCATCTCCAGGGTCTAACTATGGCTACACCTTC. The J gene is TRBJ1-2, the V gene TRBV5-5; possibly TRBD1 for D (5 bases). The CDR3 is 15 residues long. The V and J ends lost 4 bases and 0 bases respectively, with 13 bases between them. CDR1 and CDR2 from the germline V gene are SGHKS and YYEKEE (reference sequence).

The rearrangement joins TRBV5-6 to TRBJ1-1; no definite D call. Germline V CDR1 and CDR2: SGHDT, YYEEEE. V was cut by 4 bases and J by 8 bases, with 15 bases left in between. The CDR3 consists of 13 residues. The CDR3: CASSLRPSLEAFF. The CDR3 nucleotides are TGTGCCAGCAGCCTTAGGCCGAGTCTGGAAGCTTTCTTT.